Shown below are 29 T cell receptor beta chains from a single sample sequenced in a study of T-cell reconstitution after alpha-beta-depleted transplantation in children (dated by TCRdb to the mid-2010s). Read against the paper, the sample's treatment or condition label means: allogeneic hematopoietic cell transplantation with graft depleted of TCRalphabeta T cells and CD19 B cells. The library came from PCR. TCRdb names Illumina HiSeq 2500 as the instrument used. Molecular barcoding was employed in the preparation of TCR libraries, with unique molecular identifiers being used to normalize TCRbeta repertoire quantification. The public sequencing data were trimmed at Q25 with fastp and processed into clonotypes with MiXCR by TCRdb, which kept only in-frame beta chains. Duplicate CDR3 protein sequences are folded into a single record with the most common DNA and genes. The sample profile shows around 450,000 distinct CDR3 sequences; more than 9% of them were found once. The top ten hold around 2% of the sample.

Material: PBMCs, obtained before TCRalphabeta/CD19-depleted stem cell transplant. Receptors were obtained from a child younger than 10 with inherited bone marrow failure, due to receive a stem cell transplant.

This clonotype showed up many times. V and J are TRBV12-3 or TRBV12-4 and TRBJ2-1, with 12 bases identical to TRBD2. Trimming cost V 2 bases and J 8 bases; bases outside gene matches: 10. This CDR3 is built from 17 residues. CDR3 in amino acids: CASSLWETSGSVDEQFF. CDR3 nucleotide sequence: TGTGCCAGCAGTTTATGGGAGACTAGCGGGAGTGTCGATGAGCAGTTCTTC.

This clonotype appeared a few times. This sequence joins TRBV5-1 and TRBJ2-3; 13 positions match TRBD2. The J segment lost 9 bases and the V segment lost 0 bases, leaving 7 bases of the junction unmatched. CDR3 length: 16 residues. CDR1 and CDR2 (germline): SGHRS, YFSETQ. The CDR3 DNA is TGCGCCAGCAGCTTGGCAACTAGCGGGAGGGCCAAGACGCAGTATTTT. Protein sequence: CASSLATSGRAKTQYF.

This clonotype occurred a few times. The J gene is TRBJ2-3, the V gene TRBV10-2, with TRBD2 matching over 9 bases. This CDR3 comprises 15 residues. J gave up 6 bases and V 0 bases, and 4 bases lay outside the gene matches. CDR1 is WSHSY and CDR2 is SAAADI in the germline V gene. CDR3 DNA: TGCGCCAGCAGTGAGTCACGACTAGCGGCGGATACGCAGTATTTT. Translated, it gives CASSESRLAADTQYF.

The chain recombines TRBV20-1 with TRBJ2-1, with D hard to call. V lost 7 bases and J lost 0, with 10 bases in between. Germline-derived CDR1 and CDR2 are DFQATT and SNEGSKA (reference sequence). CDR3 length: 13 amino acids. This CDR3 reads CSVQVSSYNEQFF. CDR3 nucleotide sequence: TGCAGTGTGCAAGTAAGCTCCTACAATGAGCAGTTCTTC.

This clonotype has a count of ten or more. V usage is TRBV27 and J usage is TRBJ2-3; no reliable D call. Germline V gene sequence: CDR1 MNHEY, CDR2 SMNVEV (reference sequence). Trimming pared 8 bases from V and 4 bases from J, leaving 13 bases between. The CDR3 length is 13 residues. The CDR3 loop reads CASAPFASDTQYF. CDR3 coding DNA: TGTGCCAGCGCCCCGTTCGCCTCAGATACGCAGTATTTT.

The rearrangement links TRBV6-2 or TRBV6-3 to TRBJ2-1; 8 bases map to TRBD2. Germline CDR1 MNHEY, CDR2 SVGEGT. V trimming: 0 bases; J trimming: 2 bases; junction bases outside the gene matches: 9. The CDR3 has 18 residues. The CDR3: CASSYSIPPLAAYNEQFF. CDR3 sequence (DNA): TGTGCCAGCAGTTACTCGATACCCCCACTAGCGGCCTACAATGAGCAGTTCTTC.

CDR3 bases: TGTGCCAGCAGCTTTTGGACAGACGGCTACACCTTC. This sequence encodes CASSFWTDGYTF. V and J are TRBV5-5 and TRBJ1-2, with D perhaps matching TRBD1 (6 bases). CDR3 length: 12 amino acids. Per the germline V gene, CDR1 is SGHKS and CDR2 is YYEKEE (reference sequence). Trimming took 2 bases from V and 8 from J, leaving 10 bases between them.

This clonotype occurred many times. The chain is built from TRBV27 and TRBJ2-7; TRBD1 agrees at 7 bases. Losses at the gene ends were 6 bases for V and 4 bases for J; bases not matched to a gene: 9. CDR3 length: 14 amino acids. CDR1 MNHEY and CDR2 SMNVEV come from the germline V gene (reference sequence). CDR3 bases: TGTGCCAGCAGCCCTTCGACAGGGCGTTACGAGCAGTACTTC. Translated, it gives CASSPSTGRYEQYF.

Many counts were recorded for this clonotype. CDR3 coding DNA: TGTGCCAGCAGCTTAGCGGACCGACCACCTAGCACAGATACGCAGTATTTT. The encoded protein is CASSLADRPPSTDTQYF. The chain carries TRBV7-9 and TRBJ2-3; no reliable D call. This CDR3 is 17 amino acids long. Germline lookup yields CDR1 SEHNR and CDR2 FQNEAQ (reference sequence). Trimming pared 0 bases from V and 0 bases from J, leaving 13 bases between.

This clonotype was observed a few times. The chain has TRBV13 and TRBJ2-7; 11 bases map to TRBD2. The length of the CDR3 is 15 residues. Germline V gene lookup returns CDR1 PRHDT and CDR2 FYEKMQ (reference sequence). The trim removed 4 bases at V and 0 bases at J, leaving 2 bases unmatched. CDR3 DNA: TGTGCCAGCAGCTCGGGACTAGCGGTCTCCTACGAGCAGTACTTC. Protein: CASSSGLAVSYEQYF.

The V gene is TRBV5-1, the J gene TRBJ2-1; 9 positions match TRBD1. The germline gives CDR1 SGHRS, CDR2 YFSETQ. V was clipped by 4 bases and J by 3 bases; unmatched bases: 5. The CDR3 sequence is 15 residues long. The CDR3 loop is CASSELTGGYNEQFF. CDR3 DNA: TGCGCCAGCAGCGAACTGACAGGGGGCTACAATGAGCAGTTCTTC.

Many counts were recorded for this clonotype. The gene calls are TRBV19 and TRBJ2-2; tentative D call: TRBD2 (5 bases). Trimming shortened V by 9 bases and J by 1 base, and 12 bases separated the two germline ends. This CDR3 region has 14 residues. Germline CDR1 LNHDA, CDR2 SQIVND (reference sequence). The chain's CDR3 is CASRGKLNTGELFF. The CDR3 DNA follows: TGTGCCAGCCGGGGTAAACTGAACACCGGGGAGCTGTTTTTT.

This clonotype has at least ten counts. The J gene is TRBJ2-1, the V gene TRBV7-8; D is possibly TRBD2 (6 bases). CDR3 length: 12 amino acids. Germline V gene lookup returns CDR1 SGHVS and CDR2 FQNEAQ. V was trimmed by 7 bases and J by 16 bases, leaving 20 bases between them. As DNA, the CDR3 is TGTGCCAGCATCCAAACGACTAGTGATGTCTTCTTC. Translating it yields CASIQTTSDVFF.

This clonotype was recorded many times. Here the CDR3 DNA reads TGTGCCATCAGTGCCGGGACACCCTCCTACGAGCAGTACTTC. Its protein is CAISAGTPSYEQYF. J is TRBJ2-7 and V is TRBV10-3; TRBD1 is a possible D gene (6 bases). This CDR3 has 14 amino acids. V lost 4 bases to trimming and J lost 0 bases, with 10 bases between them. Per germline, CDR1 ENHRY and CDR2 SYGVKD.

The V and J genes are TRBV27 and TRBJ2-5, with no clear D. V was shortened by 2 bases and J by 0 bases, with 10 bases between the two germline ends. This CDR3 is built from 15 residues. Germline values: CDR1 MNHEY, CDR2 SMNVEV (reference sequence). The CDR3 protein is CASSLALGHQETQYF. Written as DNA, the CDR3 is TGTGCCAGCAGTTTAGCGCTAGGCCACCAAGAGACCCAGTACTTC.

At least ten counts were recorded for this clonotype. The V call is TRBV20-1, the J call TRBJ2-5; 11 bases map to TRBD2. The CDR3 sequence is 14 residues long. The germline V gene encodes CDR1 DFQATT and CDR2 SNEGSKA (reference sequence). J lost 2 bases, V lost 1 base, and 0 bases had no gene match. This chain's CDR3 is CSARASGRQETQYF. DNA of the CDR3: TGCAGTGCTAGAGCTAGCGGGAGGCAAGAGACCCAGTACTTC.

This clonotype occurred many times. The rearrangement joins TRBV14 to TRBJ2-4; a possible D gene is TRBD1 (6 bases). CDR3 length: 17 residues. Germline lookup yields CDR1 SGHDN and CDR2 FVKESK. Trimming shortened V by 2 bases and J by 1 base, and 15 bases separated the two germline ends. CDR3 DNA sequence: TGTGCCAGCAGCCAAAAGTCAGGGGTAGAGGCCAAAAACATTCAGTACTTC. Translating gives CASSQKSGVEAKNIQYF.

This clonotype was seen ten or more times. The chain joins TRBV5-1 to TRBJ2-7, with D maybe TRBD1 (5 bases). Deletions cut 2 bases from V and 0 bases from J, with 6 bases between. The CDR3 consists of 13 residues. Germline lookup yields CDR1 SGHRS and CDR2 YFSETQ. CDR3 residues: CASSFQGSYEQYF. In DNA form, the CDR3 reads TGCGCCAGCAGCTTTCAGGGCTCCTACGAGCAGTACTTC. Full variable domain (outside the CDR3, taken from reference TRBV5-1 and TRBJ2-7): KAGVTQTPRYLIKTRGQQVTLSCSPISGHRSVSWYQQTPGQGLQFLFEYFSETQRNKGNFPGRFSGRQFSNSRSEMNVSTLELGDSALYLCASSFQGSYEQYFGPGTRLTVT.

The chain recombines TRBV5-1 with TRBJ2-2; D is unclear. V was clipped by 3 bases and J by 1 base, with 13 bases between them. CDR1 and CDR2 from the germline V gene are SGHRS and YFSETQ. The CDR3 covers 16 residues. The CDR3 protein is CASSYEAQENTGELFF. CDR3 DNA sequence: TGCGCCAGCAGCTATGAGGCCCAGGAGAACACCGGGGAGCTGTTTTTT. The full variable domain, its missing parts supplied by reference TRBV5-1 and TRBJ2-2, is KAGVTQTPRYLIKTRGQQVTLSCSPISGHRSVSWYQQTPGQGLQFLFEYFSETQRNKGNFPGRFSGRQFSNSRSEMNVSTLELGDSALYLCASSYEAQENTGELFFGEGSRLTVL.

This clonotype was seen ten or more times. The V and J genes are TRBV2 and TRBJ1-5; 7 positions match TRBD1. The CDR3 has 14 residues. The V segment lost 6 bases and the J segment 2 bases; nucleotides outside the gene matches: 4. The germline gives CDR1 SNHLY, CDR2 FYNNEI. This CDR3 reads CASSDRVGNQPQHF. The CDR3 DNA follows: TGTGCCAGCAGCGACAGGGTCGGCAATCAGCCCCAGCATTTT.

The chain combines TRBV4-1 with TRBJ2-7; D is undetermined. V lost 4 bases and J 0 bases, leaving 10 bases between the germline ends. This CDR3 has 14 residues. Germline lookup yields CDR1 MGHRA and CDR2 YSYEKL. CDR3 bases: TGCGCCAGCAGCCTTCTTGAGAGCTCCTACGAGCAGTACTTC. It translates to CASSLLESSYEQYF.

This clonotype came up many times. The chain employs TRBV10-3 and TRBJ1-1; 9 bases agree with TRBD1. With 4 bases clipped from V and 4 bases from J, the junction kept 7 bases outside the gene matches. There are 15 residues in the CDR3. Germline CDR1 ENHRY, CDR2 SYGVKD. The CDR3 DNA reads as TGTGCCATCAGTGCCGCGGGACAGGGCGGCACTGAAGCTTTCTTT. Translation gives CAISAAGQGGTEAFF.

This clonotype has at least ten counts. The chain has TRBV14 and TRBJ2-2; D may be TRBD1 (7 bases). This CDR3 has 16 amino acids. Germline V lookup: CDR1 SGHDN, CDR2 FVKESK. V lost 4 bases to trimming and J lost 4 bases, with 16 bases between them. The chain's CDR3 is CASSPRGTSGTGELFF. The CDR3 region has the DNA TGTGCCAGCAGCCCCAGGGGGACTTCGGGCACCGGGGAGCTGTTTTTT. The full variable domain, its missing parts supplied by reference TRBV14 and TRBJ2-2, is EAGVTQFPSHSVIEKGQTVTLRCDPISGHDNLYWYRRVMGKEIKFLLHFVKESKQDESGMPNNRFLAERTGGTYSTLKVQPAELEDSGVYFCASSPRGTSGTGELFFGEGSRLTVL.

This clonotype has at least ten counts. V is TRBV7-2 and J is TRBJ2-2; possibly TRBD1 for D (7 bases). The CDR3 contains 16 residues. In germline, CDR1 is SGHTA, CDR2 FQGNSA. Trimming took 4 bases from V and 4 from J, leaving 16 bases between them. The DNA for the CDR3 is TGTGCCAGCAGCTCGAGGGCGCAGGGGGGCACCGGGGAGCTGTTTTTT. Translated: CASSSRAQGGTGELFF. Variable domain in full (rest from reference TRBV7-2 and TRBJ2-2): GAGVSQSPSNKVTEKGKDVELRCDPISGHTALYWYRQSLGQGLEFLIYFQGNSAPDKSGLPSDRFSAERTGGSVSTLTIQRTQQEDSAVYLCASSSRAQGGTGELFFGEGSRLTVL.

This clonotype was picked up many times. The chain recombines TRBV11-1 with TRBJ2-2, with a possible D match to TRBD1 (5 bases). Germline lookup yields CDR1 SGHAT and CDR2 FQDESV (reference sequence). Trimming took 0 bases from V and 7 from J, leaving 21 bases between them. This CDR3 is 18 amino acids long. CDR3 loop: CASSLAHSGRLQGGELFF. CDR3 bases: TGTGCCAGCAGCTTAGCGCATTCAGGGCGACTCCAGGGCGGGGAGCTGTTTTTT.

At least ten counts were recorded for this clonotype. The genes are TRBV7-9 and TRBJ2-2; D is undetermined. The CDR3 sequence is 14 residues long. Trimming shortened V by 5 bases and J by 7 bases, and 14 bases separated the two germline ends. The germline V gene has CDR1 SEHNR and CDR2 FQNEAQ (reference sequence). Here the CDR3 DNA reads TGTGCCAGCAGCCAACCTACGACTCGCGGGGAGCTGTTTTTT. Translated, it gives CASSQPTTRGELFF.

This clonotype was seen many times. This chain uses TRBV28 with TRBJ2-3; TRBD2 is a possible D gene (5 bases). The CDR3 is 15 residues long. Germline V lookup: CDR1 MDHEN, CDR2 SYDVKM. Trimming stripped 3 bases from V and 3 bases from J, with 13 bases between. DNA of the CDR3: TGTGCCAGCAGTTTTGTTGAGGGCCGGACAGATACGCAGTATTTT. Its protein is CASSFVEGRTDTQYF. Supplemented by reference TRBV28 and TRBJ2-3, the full variable domain reads DVKVTQSSRYLVKRTGEKVFLECVQDMDHENMFWYRQDPGLGLRLIYFSYDVKMKEKGDIPEGYSVSREKKERFSLILESASTNQTSMYLCASSFVEGRTDTQYFGPGTRLTVL.

This clonotype was seen many times. The genes are TRBV6-2 or TRBV6-3 and TRBJ2-5; 14 nucleotides agree with TRBD2. The CDR3 runs 18 residues. V trimming: 2 bases; J trimming: 4 bases; junction bases outside the gene matches: 9. CDR1 and CDR2 (germline): MNHEY, SVGEGT. The CDR3, as DNA: TGTGCCAGCAGTTACGGTGGACTAGCGGGAGGACCAGGAGAGACCCAGTACTTC. Its protein is CASSYGGLAGGPGETQYF.

This clonotype was observed many times. This chain joins TRBV7-9 and TRBJ1-4; TRBD1 is a possible D gene (5 bases). Trimming took off 4 bases at V and 3 bases at J, with 6 bases between the two ends. Germline CDR1 and CDR2: SEHNR and FQNEAQ (reference sequence). The CDR3 extends over 13 amino acids. CDR3 nucleotide sequence: TGTGCCAGCAGCTCGGGACCTAATGAAAAACTGTTTTTT. Its translation: CASSSGPNEKLFF.